One sample yielded the 3 T cell receptor beta chains listed below, sequenced in a study of blood T cell repertoires in COVID-19. Produced via immunoSEQ multiplex PCR; TCRdb's table is partial and in-frame only. The table shows some 130,000 clones, with approximately 78% occurring only once. Material for sequencing was peripheral blood. The receptors come from a man in his sixties who had recovered from COVID-19.

V and J are TRBV19 and TRBJ2-3; 8 nucleotides align to TRBD2. CDR3 length: 13 amino acids. CDR1 and CDR2 from the germline V gene are LNHDA and SQIVND (reference sequence). The ends lost 6 bases at V and 10 bases at J; junction bases unmatched: 9. In DNA, the CDR3 is TGTGCCAGTAGCCTTGAGCGGGGGCAGGCGCAGTATTTT. Its translation: CASSLERGQAQYF.

This clone was seen at least ten times. The chain couples TRBV3-1 (or the pseudogene TRBV3-2) to TRBJ1-4, with a tentative D call TRBD1 (6 bases). V gave up 1 base and J gave up 3 bases, with 9 bases separating them. Per germline, CDR1 LGHDT and CDR2 YNNKEL (reference sequence). This CDR3 is built from 15 residues. Written as DNA, the CDR3 is TGTGCCAGCAGCCAAGGGGCAGGGGCTAATGAAAAACTGTTTTTT. Translated, it gives CASSQGAGANEKLFF.

The chain employs TRBV6-2 or TRBV6-3 and TRBJ1-1, with 8 bases fitting TRBD1. V was clipped by 4 bases and J by 4 bases; unmatched bases: 5. The V gene's germline CDR1 is MNHEY and CDR2 SVGEGT. This CDR3 is 14 amino acids long. CDR3 residues: CASSLAGGITEAFF. CDR3 nucleotides: TGTGCCAGCAGTTTAGCAGGGGGCATCACTGAAGCTTTCTTT.